This T cell receptor (beta chain) was obtained from a study of CD4 T cells in relation to SARS-CoV-2 and coronaviruses. For the study at large: Convalescent patients were fewer than 10 males and a handful of females; two were Hispanic. The HLA restriction of the shared crossreactive spike epitopes was mapped. Findings and caveats of the study: No crossreactivity against non-spike viral proteins was tested here. The assay detects memory recall responses, not culture-primed primary responses.

Turning to this clone: Its antigen is still unknown.

The germline V gene has CDR1 SGHAT and CDR2 FQNNGV. V gave up 1 base and J gave up 3 bases, with 10 bases separating them. This CDR3 contains 14 residues. TCRdb's table, derived via immunoSEQ multiplex PCR, lists solely in-frame clones and lacks some. Of tens of thousands of clones in the sample, around 92% were seen once. V usage is TRBV11-2 and J usage is TRBJ2-7, with D possibly TRBD1 on 6 matching bases. The sample consisted of naive CD4+ T cells from PBMCs. As to subset: naive CD4+ T cells isolated by negative enrichment. The TCR comes from an adult with COVID-19. The CDR3 region is CASSLVTGVYEQYF. DNA of the CDR3: TGTGCCAGCAGCTTAGTGACAGGTGTCTACGAGCAGTACTTC.